One T cell receptor beta chain is described in this entry. This specimen belongs to a study of blood T cell repertoires in COVID-19. The J segment lost 4 bases and the V segment lost 2 bases, leaving 3 bases of the junction unmatched. The CDR3 has 14 amino acids. Germline assignment: CDR1 SGHRS and CDR2 YFSETQ. Libraries were prepared by immunoSEQ multiplex PCR; TCRdb keeps only in-frame clonotypes and omits some of them. The repertoire holds tens of thousands of clones, with less than 85% as singletons. V gene TRBV5-1 combines with J gene TRBJ2-5; 9 bases are a match to TRBD1. The receptor's source is a human donor in a cohort sampled during active COVID-19. Sequencing was performed on peripheral blood. The CDR3, as DNA: TGCGCCAGCAGCTTAGACAGGGGGGGAGAGACCCAGTACTTC. Encoded protein: CASSLDRGGETQYF.